This T cell receptor beta chain was identified in a study of shared clonotypes between healthy human individuals. TCRdb's table, derived via immunoSEQ multiplex PCR, lists solely in-frame clones and lacks some. This sample has around 510,000 clones, with around 95% found just once. A CD45RA-negative memory subset and a CD45RA+ naive subset were separated from the CD4+ cells. Germline values: CDR1 MNHNS, CDR2 SASEGT. The CDR3 runs 20 residues. V was clipped by 4 bases and J by 4 bases, with 26 bases between them. Material: naive CD4+ T cells sorted from blood. The sample's subset: CD45RA+ positively selected. The source is a woman in her 30s in good health. The rearrangement links TRBV6-1 to TRBJ2-6; D gene ambiguous. CDR3 residues: CASSGLMARIFSRGANVLTF. In nucleotides, the CDR3 is TGTGCCAGCAGTGGTTTGATGGCTAGGATTTTTTCGAGGGGGGCCAACGTCCTGACTTTC.